This section outlines one TCR beta chain sequence together with its context. Its matching antigen is unknown. The data belong to a study of shared clonotypes between healthy human individuals. General observations from the study: Sequencing depth was a factor that was expected to affect clonotype sharing among donors. Lower generation probabilities were found for non-shared clonotypes than for those shared by all four donors.

There are 14 residues in the CDR3. Per germline, CDR1 SGHNT and CDR2 YYREEE (reference sequence). V dropped 4 bases and J dropped 5; count of bases not matched to a gene: 6. Recent vaccinations or acute infections were absent in the healthy HIV-negative adult donors. Several immunoSEQ plates received, in even portions, the genomic DNA of each subset. Profiling relied on immunoSEQ multiplex PCR, and the TCRdb table lists in-frame clones only, not all of them. Of roughly 1,100,000 clones in the sample, more than 65% are singletons; the top ten hold approximately 1.5%. The sequence came from a man younger than 30 in good health. The V gene is TRBV5-4, the J gene TRBJ2-5, with 9 positions matching TRBD1. Input material: memory CD4+ T cells sorted from blood. Subset described: CD45RA-negative fraction. The CDR3 DNA reads as TGTGCCAGCAGCCCGACAGGGGGTGGGGAGACCCAGTACTTC. This codes for CASSPTGGGETQYF. The variable domain in full, with the rest retrieved from reference TRBV5-4 and TRBJ2-5, is ETGVTQSPTHLIKTRGQQVTLRCSSQSGHNTVSWYQQALGQGPQFIFQYYREEENGRGNFPPRFSGLQFPNYSSELNVNALELDDSALYLCASSPTGGGETQYFGPGTRLLVL.